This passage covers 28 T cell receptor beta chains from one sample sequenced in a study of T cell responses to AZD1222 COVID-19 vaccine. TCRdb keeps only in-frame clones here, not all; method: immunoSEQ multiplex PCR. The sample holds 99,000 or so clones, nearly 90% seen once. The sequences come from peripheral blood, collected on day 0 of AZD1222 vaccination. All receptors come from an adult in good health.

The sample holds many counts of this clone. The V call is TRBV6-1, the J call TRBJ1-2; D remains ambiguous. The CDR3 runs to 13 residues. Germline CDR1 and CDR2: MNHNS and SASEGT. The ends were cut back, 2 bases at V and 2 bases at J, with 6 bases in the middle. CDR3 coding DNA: TGTGCCAGCAGTGAAACAGCGAACTATGGCTACACCTTC. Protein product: CASSETANYGYTF.

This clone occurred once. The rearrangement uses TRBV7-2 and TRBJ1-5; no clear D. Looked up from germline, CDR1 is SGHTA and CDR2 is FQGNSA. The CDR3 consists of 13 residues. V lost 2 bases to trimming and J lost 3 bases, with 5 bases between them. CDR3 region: CASSLSPNQPQHF. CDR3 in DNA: TGTGCCAGCAGCTTATCCCCCAATCAGCCCCAGCATTTT.

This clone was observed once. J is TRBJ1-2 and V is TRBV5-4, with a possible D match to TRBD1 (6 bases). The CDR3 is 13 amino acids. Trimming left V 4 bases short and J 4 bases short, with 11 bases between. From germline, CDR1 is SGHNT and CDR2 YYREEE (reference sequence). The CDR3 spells CASSPGQSYGYTF. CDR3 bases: TGTGCCAGCAGCCCAGGACAGTCCTATGGCTACACCTTC.

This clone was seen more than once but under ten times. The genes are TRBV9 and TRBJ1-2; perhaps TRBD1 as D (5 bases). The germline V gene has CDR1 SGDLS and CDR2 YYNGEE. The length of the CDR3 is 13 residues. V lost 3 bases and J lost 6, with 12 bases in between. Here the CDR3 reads CASSGLGGDGYTF. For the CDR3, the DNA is TGTGCCAGCAGCGGCCTCGGGGGGGATGGCTACACCTTC.

The CDR3 DNA is TGTGCCAGCAACGACGGGGGCAACACTGAAGCTTTCTTT. This translates into CASNDGGNTEAFF. V gene TRBV9 combines with J gene TRBJ1-1; TRBD1 is a possible D gene (6 bases). With 6 bases removed from V and 2 bases from J, the gap between germline ends came to 11 bases. Germline CDR1 SGDLS, CDR2 YYNGEE. CDR3 length: 13 residues.

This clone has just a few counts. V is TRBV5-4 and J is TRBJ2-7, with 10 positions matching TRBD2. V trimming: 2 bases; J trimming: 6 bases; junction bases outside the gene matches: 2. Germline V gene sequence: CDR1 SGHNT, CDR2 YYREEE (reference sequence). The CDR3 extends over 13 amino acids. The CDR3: CASSLAGGPEQYF. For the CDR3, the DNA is TGTGCCAGCAGCTTAGCGGGGGGGCCCGAGCAGTACTTC.

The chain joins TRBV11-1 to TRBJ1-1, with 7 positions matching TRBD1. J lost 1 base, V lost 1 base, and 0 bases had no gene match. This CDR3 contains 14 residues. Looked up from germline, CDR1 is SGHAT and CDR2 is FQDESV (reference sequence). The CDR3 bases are TGTGCCAGCAGCTTAGGGACAGGGAACACTGAAGCTTTCTTT. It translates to CASSLGTGNTEAFF.

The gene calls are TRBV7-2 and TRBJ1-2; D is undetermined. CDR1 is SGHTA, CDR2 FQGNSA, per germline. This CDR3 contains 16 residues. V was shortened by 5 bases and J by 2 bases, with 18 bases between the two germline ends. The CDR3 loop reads CASSLGGIQINYGYTF. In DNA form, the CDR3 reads TGTGCCAGCAGCCTAGGCGGCATACAAATAAACTATGGCTACACCTTC. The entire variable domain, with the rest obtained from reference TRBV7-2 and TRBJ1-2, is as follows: GAGVSQSPSNKVTEKGKDVELRCDPISGHTALYWYRQSLGQGLEFLIYFQGNSAPDKSGLPSDRFSAERTGGSVSTLTIQRTQQEDSAVYLCASSLGGIQINYGYTFGSGTRLTVV.

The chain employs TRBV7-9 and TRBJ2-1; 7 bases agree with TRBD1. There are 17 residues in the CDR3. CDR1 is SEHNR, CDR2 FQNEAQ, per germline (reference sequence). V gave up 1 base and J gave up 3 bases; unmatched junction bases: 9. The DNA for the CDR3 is TGTGCCAGCAGCTTAGAGGGGGCCAGTTCAAACTACAATGAGCAGTTCTTC. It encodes CASSLEGASSNYNEQFF. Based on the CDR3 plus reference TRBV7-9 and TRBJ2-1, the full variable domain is DTGVSQNPRHKITKRGQNVTFRCDPISEHNRLYWYRQTLGQGPEFLTYFQNEAQLEKSRLLSDRFSAERPKGSFSTLEIQRTEQGDSAMYLCASSLEGASSNYNEQFFGPGTRLTVL.

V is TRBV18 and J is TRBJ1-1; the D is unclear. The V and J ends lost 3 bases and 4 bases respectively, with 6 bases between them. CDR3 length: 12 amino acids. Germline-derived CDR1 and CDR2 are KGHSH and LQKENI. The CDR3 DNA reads TGTGCCAGCTCACCTAGGCGCACTGAAGCTTTCTTT. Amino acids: CASSPRRTEAFF.

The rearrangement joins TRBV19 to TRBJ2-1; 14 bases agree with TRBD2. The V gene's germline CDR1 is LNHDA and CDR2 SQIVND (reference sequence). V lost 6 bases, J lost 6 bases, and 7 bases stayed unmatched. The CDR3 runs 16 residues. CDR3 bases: TGTGCCAGTAGGGGACTAGCGGGAGTGGTCGGCAATGAGCAGTTCTTC. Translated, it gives CASRGLAGVVGNEQFF.

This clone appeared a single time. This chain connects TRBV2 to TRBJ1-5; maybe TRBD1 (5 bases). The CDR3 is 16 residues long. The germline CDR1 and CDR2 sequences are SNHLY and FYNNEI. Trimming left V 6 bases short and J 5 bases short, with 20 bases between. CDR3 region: CASRASGGKGDQPQHF. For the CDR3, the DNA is TGTGCCAGCAGGGCCTCGGGGGGGAAGGGAGATCAGCCCCAGCATTTT.

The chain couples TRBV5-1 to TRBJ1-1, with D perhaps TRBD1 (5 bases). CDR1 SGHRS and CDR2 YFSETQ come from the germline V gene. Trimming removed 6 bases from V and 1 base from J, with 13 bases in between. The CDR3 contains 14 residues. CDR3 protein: CASTGGSGNTEAFF. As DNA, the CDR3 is TGCGCCAGCACGGGGGGATCAGGGAACACTGAAGCTTTCTTT.

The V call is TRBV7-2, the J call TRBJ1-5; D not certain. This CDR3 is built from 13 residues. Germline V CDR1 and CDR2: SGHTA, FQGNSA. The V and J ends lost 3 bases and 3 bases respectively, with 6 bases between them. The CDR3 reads CASSLLTNQPQHF. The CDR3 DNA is TGTGCCAGCAGCTTGCTGACCAATCAGCCCCAGCATTTT.

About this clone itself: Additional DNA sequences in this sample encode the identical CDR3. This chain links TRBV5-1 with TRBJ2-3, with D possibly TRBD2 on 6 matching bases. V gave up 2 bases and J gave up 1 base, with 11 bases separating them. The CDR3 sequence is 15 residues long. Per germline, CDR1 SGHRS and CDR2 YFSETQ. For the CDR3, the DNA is TGCGCCAGCAGCTTAAGGGGACTGGGCACAGATACGCAGTATTTT. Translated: CASSLRGLGTDTQYF.

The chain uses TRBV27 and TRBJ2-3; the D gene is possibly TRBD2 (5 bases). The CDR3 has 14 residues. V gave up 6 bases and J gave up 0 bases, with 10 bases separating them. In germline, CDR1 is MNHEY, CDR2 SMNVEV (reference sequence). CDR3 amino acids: CASSSGLSTDTQYF. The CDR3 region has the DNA TGTGCCAGCAGCTCAGGACTGAGCACAGATACGCAGTATTTT.

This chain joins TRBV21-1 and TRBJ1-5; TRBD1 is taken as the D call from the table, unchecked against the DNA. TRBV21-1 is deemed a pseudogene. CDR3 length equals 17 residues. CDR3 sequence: CASSIQGRNILGQPQHF. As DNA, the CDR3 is TGTGCCAGCAGCATACAGGGGCGAAACATTTTAGGTCAGCCCCAGCATTTT.

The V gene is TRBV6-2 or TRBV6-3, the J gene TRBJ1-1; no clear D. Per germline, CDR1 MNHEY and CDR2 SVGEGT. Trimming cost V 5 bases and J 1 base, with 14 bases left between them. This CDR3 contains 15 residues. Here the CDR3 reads CASSPSTDGNTEAFF. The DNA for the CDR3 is TGTGCCAGCAGTCCCAGCACAGACGGGAACACTGAAGCTTTCTTT.

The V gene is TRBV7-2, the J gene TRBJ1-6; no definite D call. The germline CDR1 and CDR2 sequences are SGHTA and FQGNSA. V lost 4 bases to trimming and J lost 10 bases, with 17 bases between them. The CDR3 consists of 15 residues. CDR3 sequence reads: CASSSDSFVGSPLHF. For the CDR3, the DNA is TGTGCCAGCAGCTCGGACTCCTTCGTCGGGTCACCCCTCCACTTT. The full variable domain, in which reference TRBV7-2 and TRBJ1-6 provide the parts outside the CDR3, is GAGVSQSPSNKVTEKGKDVELRCDPISGHTALYWYRQSLGQGLEFLIYFQGNSAPDKSGLPSDRFSAERTGGSVSTLTIQRTQQEDSAVYLCASSSDSFVGSPLHFGNGTRLTVT.

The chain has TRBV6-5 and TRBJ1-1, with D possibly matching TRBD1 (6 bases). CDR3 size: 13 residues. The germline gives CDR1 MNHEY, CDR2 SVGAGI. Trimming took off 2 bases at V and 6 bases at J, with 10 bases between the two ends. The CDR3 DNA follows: TGTGCCAGCAGTTACGGCAGGGGCGCTGAAGCTTTCTTT. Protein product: CASSYGRGAEAFF.

CDR3 residues: CASSQLQGSYEQYF. In DNA form, the CDR3 reads TGCGCCAGCAGCCAACTACAGGGCTCCTACGAGCAGTACTTC. This rearrangement joins TRBV4-3 to TRBJ2-7; possibly TRBD1 for D (6 bases). The germline CDR1 and CDR2 sequences are LGHNA and YSLEER. Trimming stripped 2 bases from V and 0 bases from J, with 8 bases between. The CDR3 has 14 amino acids.

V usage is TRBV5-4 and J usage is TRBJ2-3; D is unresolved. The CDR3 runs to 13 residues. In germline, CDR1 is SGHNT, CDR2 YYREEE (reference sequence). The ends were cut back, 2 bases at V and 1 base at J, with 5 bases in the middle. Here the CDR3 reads CASSLTGTDTQYF. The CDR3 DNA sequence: TGTGCCAGCAGCTTAACAGGCACAGATACGCAGTATTTT.

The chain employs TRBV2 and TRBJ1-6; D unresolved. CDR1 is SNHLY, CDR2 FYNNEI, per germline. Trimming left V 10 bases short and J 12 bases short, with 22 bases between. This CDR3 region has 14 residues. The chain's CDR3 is CAIKAGVSDLPLHF. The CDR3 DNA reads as TGTGCCATTAAAGCTGGGGTATCAGATTTACCCCTCCACTTT.

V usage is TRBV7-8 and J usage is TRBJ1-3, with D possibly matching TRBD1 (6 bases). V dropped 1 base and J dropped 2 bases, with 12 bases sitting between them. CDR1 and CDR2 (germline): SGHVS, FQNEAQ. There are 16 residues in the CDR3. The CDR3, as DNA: TGTGCCAGCAGCTTAGGCCCAGGGGAGACTGGAAACACCATATATTTT. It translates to CASSLGPGETGNTIYF.

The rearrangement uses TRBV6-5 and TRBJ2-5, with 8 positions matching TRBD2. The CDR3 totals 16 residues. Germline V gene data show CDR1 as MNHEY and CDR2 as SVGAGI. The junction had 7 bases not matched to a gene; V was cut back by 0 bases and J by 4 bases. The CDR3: CASSYSPGTRRETQYF. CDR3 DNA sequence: TGTGCCAGCAGTTACTCGCCCGGGACTAGAAGAGAGACCCAGTACTTC.

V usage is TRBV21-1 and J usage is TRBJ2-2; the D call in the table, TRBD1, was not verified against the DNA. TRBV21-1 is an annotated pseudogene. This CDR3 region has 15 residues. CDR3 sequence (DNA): TGTGCCAGCAGCAAAGGTTCACAGGGGGCCGGGGAGCTGTTTTTT. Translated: CASSKGSQGAGELFF.

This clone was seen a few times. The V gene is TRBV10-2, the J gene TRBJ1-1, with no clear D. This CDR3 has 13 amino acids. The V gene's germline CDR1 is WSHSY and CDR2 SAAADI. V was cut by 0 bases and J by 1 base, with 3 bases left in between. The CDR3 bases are TGCGCCAGCAGTGAGTCGCGGAACACTGAAGCTTTCTTT. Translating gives CASSESRNTEAFF.

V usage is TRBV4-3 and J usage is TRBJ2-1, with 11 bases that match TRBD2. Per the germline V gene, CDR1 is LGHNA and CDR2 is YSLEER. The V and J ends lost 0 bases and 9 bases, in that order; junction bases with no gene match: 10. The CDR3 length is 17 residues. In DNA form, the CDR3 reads TGCGCCAGCAGCCAAGATCTTTCTAGCGGGGGGTTGGGTGAGCAGTTCTTC. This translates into CASSQDLSSGGLGEQFF.